These 18 T cell receptor beta chains were all obtained from the same sample, sequenced in a study of T cell responses to AZD1222 COVID-19 vaccine (dated by TCRdb to the early 2020s). Libraries were constructed by the immunoSEQ multiplex PCR assay. The source is immuneACCESS, and TCRdb retained only in-frame sequences with V and J called. Part of the clones is not carried over; for the studies checked, unresolved V genes explain less than half of this, and the remainder is unexplained. In this sample the table shows about 66,000 clones, around three quarters of which occur a single time. The ten largest clonotypes hold less than 4% of the sample. The time point label on this specimen signifies: about 28 days (+/-7) after the second vaccine dose. The sequencing here drew on peripheral blood, taken 28 days after the second AZD1222 dose. These receptors all come from an adult who received the AZD1222 COVID-19 vaccine.

This chain links TRBV12-3 or TRBV12-4 with TRBJ1-1; TRBD1 is a possible D gene (5 bases). The CDR3 totals 12 residues. V was trimmed by 4 bases and J by 7 bases, leaving 10 bases between them. CDR3 DNA: TGTGCCAGCAGTTCGACCCAGGGTGAAGCTTTCTTT. It is translated as CASSSTQGEAFF.

V is TRBV27 and J is TRBJ1-1; D gene unclear. Trimming removed 6 bases from V and 0 bases from J, with 8 bases in between. Germline loops: CDR1 MNHEY, CDR2 SMNVEV (reference sequence). CDR3 size: 13 residues. CDR3 amino acids: CASRLGMNTEAFF. In nucleotides, the CDR3 is TGTGCCAGCAGGCTCGGGATGAACACTGAAGCTTTCTTT.

Only a few counts were recorded for this clone. This chain links TRBV28 with TRBJ1-2; D is possibly TRBD1 (5 bases). Trimming shortened V by 7 bases and J by 4 bases, and 16 bases separated the two germline ends. Germline V gene sequence: CDR1 MDHEN, CDR2 SYDVKM. CDR3 length equals 14 residues. This chain's CDR3 is CASTAEGQIYGYTF. In DNA, the CDR3 is TGTGCCAGCACCGCCGAGGGGCAAATCTATGGCTACACCTTC.

The rearrangement links TRBV27 to TRBJ2-7, with D uncertain. V shed 5 bases and J shed 3 bases, with 5 bases lying between them. The germline gives CDR1 MNHEY, CDR2 SMNVEV (reference sequence). The CDR3 runs to 11 residues. This CDR3 reads CASSDFYEQYF. CDR3 sequence (DNA): TGTGCCAGCAGTGACTTCTACGAGCAGTACTTC.

The chain carries TRBV28 and TRBJ1-1, with D tentatively TRBD1 (6 bases). Trimming removed 5 bases at V and 8 bases at J, with 9 bases between. CDR3 length: 11 amino acids. From germline, CDR1 is MDHEN and CDR2 SYDVKM. The chain's CDR3 is CASSERGEAFF. CDR3 DNA sequence: TGTGCCAGCAGTGAAAGGGGGGAAGCTTTCTTT.

This clone has more than one count but fewer than ten. The chain carries TRBV5-6 and TRBJ2-5; 11 nucleotides align to TRBD2. After removal of 4 bases from V and 5 bases from J, the junction contained 10 bases not matched to a gene. Germline CDR1 and CDR2: SGHDT and YYEEEE. The CDR3 spans 16 residues. The CDR3 is CASSRTVSSGGETQYF. In DNA, the CDR3 is TGTGCCAGCAGCCGCACGGTTTCTAGCGGGGGGGAGACCCAGTACTTC. The whole variable domain, filled in from reference TRBV5-6 and TRBJ2-5, reads DAGVTQSPTHLIKTRGQQVTLRCSPKSGHDTVSWYQQALGQGPQFIFQYYEEEERQRGNFPDRFSGHQFPNYSSELNVNALLLGDSALYLCASSRTVSSGGETQYFGPGTRLLVL.

V gene TRBV2 combines with J gene TRBJ2-5, with D unclear. This CDR3 is built from 13 residues. Trimming cost V 4 bases and J 4 bases, with 10 bases left between them. Germline V gene lookup returns CDR1 SNHLY and CDR2 FYNNEI. DNA for the CDR3: TGTGCCAGCAGTGCCCGGGCTATAGAGACCCAGTACTTC. It encodes CASSARAIETQYF.

On this clone itself: An end of the junction differs from the germline gene, which may be a read error. CDR3 nucleotides: TGTGCCAGCAGCTCCTCACGGGTGGAGTTCTCCTACGGGCAGTACTTC. Its protein is CASSSSRVEFSYGQYF. The chain carries TRBV6-6 and TRBJ2-7; D gene ambiguous. The CDR3 extends over 16 amino acids. Germline CDR1 and CDR2: MNHNY and SVGAGI (reference sequence).

This chain connects TRBV7-3 to TRBJ2-3; D ambiguous. V was clipped by 3 bases and J by 2 bases, with 9 bases between them. Germline V CDR1 and CDR2: SGHTA, FQGTGA. This CDR3 contains 14 residues. CDR3 in amino acids: CASSLTGYTDTQYF. In DNA form, the CDR3 reads TGTGCCAGCAGCTTGACCGGGTACACAGATACGCAGTATTTT.

The V gene is TRBV20-1, the J gene TRBJ1-2; D remains ambiguous. Trimming shortened V by 4 bases and J by 2 bases, and 5 bases separated the two germline ends. CDR1 and CDR2 from the germline V gene are DFQATT and SNEGSKA (reference sequence). The CDR3 runs to 11 residues. The CDR3 DNA is TGCAGTGCTACCTACAACTATGGCTACACCTTC. Residues: CSATYNYGYTF.

The gene calls are TRBV6-1 and TRBJ1-5, with TRBD1 matching over 7 bases. This CDR3 region has 15 residues. The V and J ends lost 0 bases and 6 bases, in that order; junction bases with no gene match: 5. Germline values: CDR1 MNHNS, CDR2 SASEGT. In DNA, the CDR3 is TGTGCCAGCAGTGAAGCGCGGCAGGGGGTTCAGCCCCAGCATTTT. Protein sequence: CASSEARQGVQPQHF.

The chain combines TRBV5-1 with TRBJ2-5; 7 bases fit TRBD1. CDR1 and CDR2 from the germline V gene are SGHRS and YFSETQ. The V and J ends lost 0 bases and 1 base, in that order; junction bases with no gene match: 6. This CDR3 has 16 amino acids. The CDR3 DNA follows: TGCGCCAGCAGCTTGGTGGGGACAGACATCCAAGAGACCCAGTACTTC. Its translation is CASSLVGTDIQETQYF.

V is TRBV30 and J is TRBJ2-5; 12 positions match TRBD2. J lost 4 bases, V lost 3 bases, and 21 bases had no gene match. Germline V gene sequence: CDR1 GTSNPN, CDR2 SVGIG (reference sequence). CDR3 length: 20 residues. CDR3 in DNA: TGTGCCTGGAGCGATGTCTTACTGGGGCCTAGCGGGGGGGCCCCAGAGACCCAGTACTTC. This codes for CAWSDVLLGPSGGAPETQYF.

This chain uses TRBV3-1 (or the pseudogene TRBV3-2) with TRBJ2-3; D is possibly TRBD2 (6 bases). Germline V gene data show CDR1 as LGHDT and CDR2 as YNNKEL (reference sequence). The CDR3 covers 14 residues. Trimming pared 6 bases from V and 1 base from J, leaving 11 bases between. CDR3 coding DNA: TGTGCCAGCAGACCTAGCGACCGCACAGATACGCAGTATTTT. It codes for CASRPSDRTDTQYF.

The chain carries TRBV6-5 and TRBJ2-2; the D gene could be TRBD1 or TRBD2 (5 bases each). The V and J ends lost 4 bases and 4 bases respectively, with 10 bases between them. Germline values: CDR1 MNHEY, CDR2 SVGAGI. The CDR3 is made up of 14 amino acids. The DNA for the CDR3 is TGTGCCAGCAGTTTGAGGGGCGGCACCGGGGAGCTGTTTTTT. Translating gives CASSLRGGTGELFF.

This clone appeared a few times. V is TRBV28 and J is TRBJ1-5; D not resolved. Germline CDR1 reads MDHEN; CDR2 reads SYDVKM. This CDR3 contains 15 residues. Between the trimmed V and J ends, which lost 6 bases and 5 bases, there was a span of 17 bases. This CDR3 reads CASSRVSGEHQPQHF. As DNA, the CDR3 is TGTGCCAGCAGCCGTGTAAGTGGCGAGCATCAGCCCCAGCATTTT.

This chain uses TRBV5-4 with TRBJ2-1, with D unclear. The CDR3 runs 15 residues. Germline assignment: CDR1 SGHNT and CDR2 YYREEE (reference sequence). V was pared by 2 bases and J by 5 bases, with 14 bases between. The DNA for the CDR3 is TGTGCCAGCAGCTTTACCTCTCGGCCTGACAATGAGCAGTTCTTC. Amino acids: CASSFTSRPDNEQFF.

This clone appeared once. This chain links TRBV19 with TRBJ2-7; TRBD2 is a possible D gene (7 bases). The V gene's germline CDR1 is LNHDA and CDR2 SQIVND (reference sequence). This CDR3 has 14 amino acids. Trimming took 5 bases from V and 2 from J, leaving 13 bases between them. CDR3 protein: CASSPAGTTYEQYF. The CDR3 coding sequence is TGTGCCAGTAGTCCAGCGGGGACAACCTACGAGCAGTACTTC.